This entry is about one T cell receptor (beta chain). Antigen unknown. V was clipped by 4 bases and J by 13 bases, with 28 bases between them. Germline V gene lookup returns CDR1 SGDLS and CDR2 YYNGEE. The CDR3 totals 16 residues. The data belong to a study of T-cell reconstitution after alpha-beta-depleted transplantation in children. The authors prepared the TCRbeta library with unique molecular identifiers. TCRdb recomputed calls from the PCR reads with MiXCR, one row per CDR3 protein. This table has 250,000 to 350,000 distinct CDR3 sequences, roughly 25% appearing once. Study-wide points: The study reportedly traced alpha-beta T cells about two months after transplant to several hundred expanded graft clones. Newly generated T cells supplied most T-cell counts and diversity one year post-transplant. Several patients had high TCRbeta diversity at day 60; it came from surviving recipient T cells and thymic progenitors.

The sequenced sample was PBMCs, mostly from graft donor cells, obtained 180 days after TCRalphabeta/CD19-depleted stem cell transplant. This clonotype was obtained from a male patient between 10 and 17 years old who had a stem cell transplant for acute lymphoblastic leukemia, so the T cells may come from the graft donor. The chain carries TRBV9 and TRBJ2-3; the D gene is possibly TRBD1 (5 bases). CDR3 nucleotide sequence: TGTGCCAGCAGCCCGAGCCCTCCGACGGTCGAAACAGGCGAGTATTTT. Its translation: CASSPSPPTVETGEYF.